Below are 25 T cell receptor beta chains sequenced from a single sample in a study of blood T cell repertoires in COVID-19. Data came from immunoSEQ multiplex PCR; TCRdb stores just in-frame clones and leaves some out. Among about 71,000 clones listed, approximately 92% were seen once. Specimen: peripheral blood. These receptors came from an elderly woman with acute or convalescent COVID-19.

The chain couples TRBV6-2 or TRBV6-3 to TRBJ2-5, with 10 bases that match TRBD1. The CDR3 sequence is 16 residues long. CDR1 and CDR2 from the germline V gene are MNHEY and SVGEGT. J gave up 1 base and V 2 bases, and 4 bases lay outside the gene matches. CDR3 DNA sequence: TGTGCCAGCAGTTACGGGGACAGGGGCCGCCAAGAGACCCAGTACTTC. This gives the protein CASSYGDRGRQETQYF.

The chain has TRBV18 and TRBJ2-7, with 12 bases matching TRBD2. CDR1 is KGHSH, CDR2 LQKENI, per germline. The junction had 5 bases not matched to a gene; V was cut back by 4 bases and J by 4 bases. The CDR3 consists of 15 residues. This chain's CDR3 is CASSLLAGGAYEQYF. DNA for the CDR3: TGTGCCAGCTCACTCCTAGCGGGAGGGGCATACGAGCAGTACTTC. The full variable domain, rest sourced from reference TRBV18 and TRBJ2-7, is NAGVMQNPRHLVRRRGQEARLRCSPMKGHSHVYWYRQLPEEGLKFMVYLQKENIIDESGMPKERFSAEFPKEGPSILRIQQVVRGDSAAYFCASSLLAGGAYEQYFGPGTRLTVT.

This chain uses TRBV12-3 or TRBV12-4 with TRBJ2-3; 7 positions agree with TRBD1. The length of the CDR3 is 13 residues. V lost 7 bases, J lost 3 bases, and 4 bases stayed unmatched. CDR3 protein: CASTYRGTDTQYF. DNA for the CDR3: TGTGCCAGCACGTACAGGGGAACAGATACGCAGTATTTT.

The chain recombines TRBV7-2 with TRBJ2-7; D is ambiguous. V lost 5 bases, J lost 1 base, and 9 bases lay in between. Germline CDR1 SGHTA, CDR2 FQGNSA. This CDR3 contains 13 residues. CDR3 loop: CASSLSYSYEQYF. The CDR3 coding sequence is TGTGCCAGCAGCCTCTCGTATTCCTACGAGCAGTACTTC.

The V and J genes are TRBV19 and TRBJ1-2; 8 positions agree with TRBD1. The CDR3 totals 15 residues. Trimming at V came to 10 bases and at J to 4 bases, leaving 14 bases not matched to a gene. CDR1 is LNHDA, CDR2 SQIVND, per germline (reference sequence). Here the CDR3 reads CATNLRTGYVYGYTF. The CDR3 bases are TGTGCCACCAATCTCCGGACAGGGTATGTCTATGGCTACACCTTC.

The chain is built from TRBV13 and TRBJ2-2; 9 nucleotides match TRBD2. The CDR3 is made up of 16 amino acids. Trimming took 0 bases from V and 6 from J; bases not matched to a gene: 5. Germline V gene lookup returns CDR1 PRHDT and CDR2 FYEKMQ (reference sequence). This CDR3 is CASSLGLAGQAGELFF. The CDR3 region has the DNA TGTGCCAGCAGCTTAGGACTAGCGGGTCAAGCCGGGGAGCTGTTTTTT.

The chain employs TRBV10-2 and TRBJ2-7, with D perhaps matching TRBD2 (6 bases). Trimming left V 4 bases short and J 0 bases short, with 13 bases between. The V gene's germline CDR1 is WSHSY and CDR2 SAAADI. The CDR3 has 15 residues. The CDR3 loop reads CASSGSGTLSYEQYF. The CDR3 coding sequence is TGCGCCAGCAGTGGTTCCGGGACTCTCTCCTACGAGCAGTACTTC.

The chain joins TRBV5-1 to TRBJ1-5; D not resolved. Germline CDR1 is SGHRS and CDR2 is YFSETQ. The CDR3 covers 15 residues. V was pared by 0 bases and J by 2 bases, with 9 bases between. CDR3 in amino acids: CASSLAPEGNQPQHF. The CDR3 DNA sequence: TGCGCCAGCAGCTTGGCCCCTGAGGGCAATCAGCCCCAGCATTTT.

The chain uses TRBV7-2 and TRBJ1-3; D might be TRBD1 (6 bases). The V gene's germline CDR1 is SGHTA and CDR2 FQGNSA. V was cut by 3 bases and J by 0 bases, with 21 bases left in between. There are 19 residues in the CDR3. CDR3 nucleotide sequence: TGTGCCAGCAGCTTCAGGGACACGGGTTATACTTCCTCTGGAAACACCATATATTTT. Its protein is CASSFRDTGYTSSGNTIYF.

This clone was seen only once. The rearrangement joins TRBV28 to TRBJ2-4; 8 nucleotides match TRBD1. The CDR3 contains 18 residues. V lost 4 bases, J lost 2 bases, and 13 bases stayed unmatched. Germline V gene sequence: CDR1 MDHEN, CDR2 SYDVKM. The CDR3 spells CASSSWTGKFLTKNIQYF. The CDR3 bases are TGTGCCAGCAGTTCGTGGACAGGGAAATTTCTAACCAAAAACATTCAGTACTTC.

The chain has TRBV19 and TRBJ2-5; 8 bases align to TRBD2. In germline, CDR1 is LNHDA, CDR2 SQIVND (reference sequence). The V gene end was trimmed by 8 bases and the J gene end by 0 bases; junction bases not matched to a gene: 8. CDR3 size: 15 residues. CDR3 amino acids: CASSGGGTHQETQYF. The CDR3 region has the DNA TGTGCCAGTTCGGGCGGGGGGACCCACCAAGAGACCCAGTACTTC.

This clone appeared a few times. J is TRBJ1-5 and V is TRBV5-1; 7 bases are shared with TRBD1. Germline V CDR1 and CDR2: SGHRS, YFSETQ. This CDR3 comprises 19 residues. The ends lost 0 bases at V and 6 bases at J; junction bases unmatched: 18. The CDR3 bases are TGCGCCAGCAGCTTGGAAGGTCCCCACTGGGCAGGGGGGTCTCAGCCCCAGCATTTT. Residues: CASSLEGPHWAGGSQPQHF.

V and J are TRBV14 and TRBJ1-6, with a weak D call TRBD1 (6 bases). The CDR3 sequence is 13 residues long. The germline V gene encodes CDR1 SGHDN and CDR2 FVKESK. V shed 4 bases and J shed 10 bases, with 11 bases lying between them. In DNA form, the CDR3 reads TGTGCCAGCAGCCGATTGGGGGCCTCACCCCTCCACTTT. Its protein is CASSRLGASPLHF.

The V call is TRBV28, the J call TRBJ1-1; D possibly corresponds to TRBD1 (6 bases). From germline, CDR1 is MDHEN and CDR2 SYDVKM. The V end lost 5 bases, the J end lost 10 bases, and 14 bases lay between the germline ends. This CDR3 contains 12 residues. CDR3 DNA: TGTGCCAGCAGTGGGGGGGGGCGATCAGCTTTCTTT. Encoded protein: CASSGGGRSAFF.

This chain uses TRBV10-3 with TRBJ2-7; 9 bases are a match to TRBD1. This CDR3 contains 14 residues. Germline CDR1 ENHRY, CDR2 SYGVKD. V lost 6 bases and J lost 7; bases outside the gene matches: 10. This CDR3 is CAIRPTGTGQEQYF. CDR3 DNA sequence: TGTGCCATCAGGCCTACCGGGACAGGGCAAGAGCAGTACTTC.

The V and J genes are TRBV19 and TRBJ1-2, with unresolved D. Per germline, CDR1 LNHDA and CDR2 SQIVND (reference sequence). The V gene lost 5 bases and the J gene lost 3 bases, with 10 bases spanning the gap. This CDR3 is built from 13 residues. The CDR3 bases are TGTGCCAGTAGTTACGGGATTTACTATGGCTACACCTTC. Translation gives CASSYGIYYGYTF.

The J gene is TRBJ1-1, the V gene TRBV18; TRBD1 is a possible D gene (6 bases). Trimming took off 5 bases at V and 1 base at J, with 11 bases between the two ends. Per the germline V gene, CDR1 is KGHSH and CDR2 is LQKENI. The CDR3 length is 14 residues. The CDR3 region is CASSVGQKNTEAFF. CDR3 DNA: TGTGCCAGCTCAGTGGGACAAAAGAACACTGAAGCTTTCTTT.

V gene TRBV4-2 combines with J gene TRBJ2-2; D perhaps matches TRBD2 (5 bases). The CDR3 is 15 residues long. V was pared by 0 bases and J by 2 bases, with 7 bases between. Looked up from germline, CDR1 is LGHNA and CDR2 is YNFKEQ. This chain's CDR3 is CASSQETSNTGELFF. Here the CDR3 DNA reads TGTGCCAGCAGCCAAGAAACTAGTAACACCGGGGAGCTGTTTTTT.

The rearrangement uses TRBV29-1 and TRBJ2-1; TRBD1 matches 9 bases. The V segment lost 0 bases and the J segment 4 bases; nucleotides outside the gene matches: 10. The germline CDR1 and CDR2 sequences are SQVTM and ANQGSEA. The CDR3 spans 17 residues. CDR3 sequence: CSVEDILQGAQYNEQFF. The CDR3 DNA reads TGCAGCGTTGAAGATATTTTACAGGGGGCCCAATACAATGAGCAGTTCTTC.

CDR3 region: CASSKNWGDRESQPQHF. The CDR3 DNA is TGTGCCAGCAGCAAAAATTGGGGGGACAGGGAAAGTCAGCCCCAGCATTTT. This chain joins TRBV21-1 and TRBJ1-5; the table's D call, TRBD1, has no DNA check behind it. TRBV21-1 constitutes a pseudogene. This CDR3 spans 17 amino acids.

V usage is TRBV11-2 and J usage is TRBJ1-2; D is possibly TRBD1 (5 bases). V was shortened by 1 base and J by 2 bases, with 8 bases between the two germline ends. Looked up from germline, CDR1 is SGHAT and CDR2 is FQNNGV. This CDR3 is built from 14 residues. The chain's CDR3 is CASSLGTGNYGYTF. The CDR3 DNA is TGTGCCAGCAGCTTAGGCACAGGCAACTATGGCTACACCTTC.

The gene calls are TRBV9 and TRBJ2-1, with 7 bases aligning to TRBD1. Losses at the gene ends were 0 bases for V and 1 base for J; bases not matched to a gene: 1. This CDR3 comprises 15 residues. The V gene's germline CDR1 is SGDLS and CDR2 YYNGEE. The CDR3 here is CASSVEGASYNEQFF. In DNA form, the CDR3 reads TGTGCCAGCAGCGTAGAGGGGGCATCCTACAATGAGCAGTTCTTC.

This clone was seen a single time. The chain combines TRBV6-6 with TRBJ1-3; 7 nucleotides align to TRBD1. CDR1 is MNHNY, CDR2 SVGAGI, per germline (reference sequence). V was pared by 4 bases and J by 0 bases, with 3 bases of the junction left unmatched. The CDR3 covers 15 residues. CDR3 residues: CASSSGQLSGNTIYF. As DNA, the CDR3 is TGTGCCAGCAGTTCGGGACAGCTCTCTGGAAACACCATATATTTT.

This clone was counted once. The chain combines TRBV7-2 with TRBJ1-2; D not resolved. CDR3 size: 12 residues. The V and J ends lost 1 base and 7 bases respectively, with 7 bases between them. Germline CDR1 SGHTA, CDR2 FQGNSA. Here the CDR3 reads CASSLGGPGYTF. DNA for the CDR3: TGTGCCAGCAGCTTAGGAGGGCCTGGCTACACCTTC.

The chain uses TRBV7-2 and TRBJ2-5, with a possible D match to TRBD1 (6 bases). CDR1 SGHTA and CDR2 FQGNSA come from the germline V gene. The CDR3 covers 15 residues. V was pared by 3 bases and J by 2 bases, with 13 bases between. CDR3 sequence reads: CASSFTGTPQETQYF. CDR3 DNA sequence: TGTGCCAGCAGCTTTACCGGGACACCACAAGAGACCCAGTACTTC.